This T cell receptor beta chain was captured by sequencing in a study of blood T cell repertoires in COVID-19. Study context: PBMCs, B-cell-depleted T cells, or T cells provided the cDNA or gDNA that made up the material.

V gave up 1 base and J gave up 6 bases; unmatched junction bases: 6. The V gene's germline CDR1 is SGHTA and CDR2 FQGNSA. There are 14 residues in the CDR3. Libraries were prepared by immunoSEQ multiplex PCR; TCRdb keeps only in-frame clonotypes and omits some of them. The sample includes about 290,000 clones, roughly 89% of them seen just once. Material for sequencing was peripheral blood. The J gene is TRBJ2-7, the V gene TRBV7-2, with 7 bases fitting TRBD2. This sequence originates from a woman aged 30 to 39 with COVID-19, enrolled during active disease. The CDR3 DNA follows: TGTGCCAGCAGCTTAGAGAGCAGCGGGGTCGAGCAGTACTTC. Encoded protein: CASSLESSGVEQYF.